These T cell receptor beta chains were read from a single sample in a study of shared clonotypes between healthy human individuals. Method: immunoSEQ multiplex PCR; TCRdb's copy keeps in-frame clones and lacks some. In the table there are over 1.4 million clones, more than 95% of which are singletons. Sequencing was done on a sample of naive CD4+ T cells sorted from blood. These receptors were taken from a man aged 30 to 45 in good health. The conserved cysteine and the conserved F or W are not part of the CDR3 here. D genes are given only for firm matches.

TRBV7-9,TRBJ2-7,NA,11,ASSLDQGGEQY
TRBV11-2,TRBJ1-1,NA,15,ASSLGTFWGRNTEAF
TRBV7-9,TRBJ1-4,NA,14,ASSPPGAGKPEKLF
TRBV7-8,TRBJ2-3,TRBD2,13,ASSLKAGGTDTQY
TRBV18,TRBJ1-5,TRBD1,15,ASSPRPGQGVSQPQH
TRBV28,TRBJ2-2,TRBD1,15,ASRLGSWTGATGELF
TRBV9,TRBJ2-2,NA,13,ASSVALLNTGELF
TRBV29-1,TRBJ2-5,NA,10,SAGGFQETQY
TRBV10-3,TRBJ2-1,NA,11,AISERGVDEQF
TRBV7-2,TRBJ2-2,NA,11,ASSLGLSGELF
TRBV7-8,TRBJ2-2,TRBD1,13,ASSRGQANTGELF
TRBV10-1,TRBJ2-3,TRBD1,11,ASSAGTADTQY
TRBV6-5,TRBJ1-1,TRBD1,13,ASSRTGTGNTEAF
TRBV7-9,TRBJ1-2,NA,9,ASEARPNYT
TRBV5-1,TRBJ2-1,NA,14,ASSLGLVAVYNEQF
TRBV9,TRBJ2-2,NA,17,ASSVVGGYPRANTGELF
TRBV4-3,TRBJ1-4,NA,11,ASSPGQNEKLF
TRBV6-1,TRBJ2-7,NA,9,ASRDYYEQY
TRBV5-4,TRBJ2-3,NA,14,ASSFRQPLSGDTQY
TRBV5-1,TRBJ2-5,TRBD2,15,ASSLGLSGRAAETQY
TRBV18,TRBJ2-6,TRBD1,13,ASSHRGTGANVLT
TRBV19,TRBJ2-6,TRBD2,16,ASTLLAGGISGANVLT
TRBV7-2,TRBJ1-1,NA,13,ASSISGSVGPQAF
TRBV11-3,TRBJ2-1,NA,16,ASSLGIGSDSSYNEQF
TRBV2,TRBJ2-7,NA,8,VSSEYEQY
TRBV19,TRBJ1-2,TRBD1,15,ASSMGRGTGAGYGYT
TRBV6-1,TRBJ1-4,NA,13,ASSGGELTNEKLF
TRBV4-1,TRBJ2-7,NA,12,ASRKELASYEQY
TRBV19,TRBJ1-2,NA,12,ASSTRDASYGYT
TRBV7-7,TRBJ2-1,TRBD2,13,ASSATSGWGNEQF
TRBV11-3,TRBJ2-5,NA,11,ASSRTAQETQY
TRBV7-2,TRBJ1-3,NA,10,ASSLQVNTIY
TRBV7-3,TRBJ2-5,NA,11,ASSFLVDETQY
TRBV9,TRBJ2-1,NA,16,ASSVATLNWDLSNEQF
TRBV7-9,TRBJ2-1,NA,10,ASSFSENEQF
TRBV9,TRBJ2-7,TRBD1,15,ASSGGTVVWHAYEQY
TRBV5-1,TRBJ2-3,NA,14,ASSLAGVGTTDTQY
TRBV18,TRBJ2-7,TRBD2,14,ASSPIAGGPRNEQY
TRBV9,TRBJ2-1,TRBD2,14,ASSVGTSGVGGEQF
TRBV21-1,TRBJ1-2,NA,10,ASKQGNYGYT
TRBV28,TRBJ2-7,TRBD2,14,ASSLLSSGSSYEQY
TRBV28,TRBJ2-5,TRBD2,14,ASSLILAGNQETQY
TRBV18,TRBJ1-5,NA,13,ASSPRGLSAEAQH
TRBV7-2,TRBJ1-4,NA,12,ASTTGGTNEKLF
TRBV7-6,TRBJ2-7,NA,13,ASSLTHDLRYEQY
TRBV6-1,TRBJ2-7,NA,11,ASSDPLGREQY
TRBV13,TRBJ2-2,TRBD2,13,ASTILLALTGELF
TRBV25-1,TRBJ2-3,NA,11,ASSGGSTEGQY
TRBV7-8,TRBJ2-1,TRBD2,14,ASSLASLAGYNEQF
TRBV18,TRBJ2-1,TRBD1,11,ASSPAGDRGQF
TRBV6-1,TRBJ1-5,NA,13,ASSGDPAGNQPQH
TRBV18,TRBJ2-5,NA,13,ASSPPGTGSETQY
TRBV18,TRBJ1-4,NA,13,ASSLTVATNEKLF
TRBV18,TRBJ2-1,NA,11,ASSPPTGTEQF
TRBV28,TRBJ2-4,NA,14,ASSLRGSPKKDIQY
TRBV11-2,TRBJ2-1,TRBD1,13,ASSWGQHPYNEQF
TRBV29-1,TRBJ1-4,NA,11,SVEGGRNEKLF
TRBV14,TRBJ1-2,NA,13,ASSQEPFGVYGYT
TRBV10-2,TRBJ2-1,TRBD2,13,ASSSPTSGNNEQF
TRBV28,TRBJ1-4,NA,10,ASSRGGEKLF